This T cell receptor (beta chain) appears in the sequencing data of a study of blood T cell repertoires in COVID-19. Study as a whole: COVID-19 samples from acute and convalescent phases originated in the United States, Italy and Spain. T cells, B-cell-depleted T cells, or PBMCs provided the cDNA or gDNA that served as material.

In the authors' workflow: Estimation of nucleated cell counts relied on the amplification of reference gene primers. TCRdb's copy holds only in-frame clones and misses some; the assay was immunoSEQ multiplex PCR. Clonal size and the V and J genes are those of that table, whereas D and trimming came from the DNA. This repertoire shows roughly 45,000 clones, around 86% found once; its top ten account for around 0.43%. Unmatched junction bases numbered 16, after V lost 3 bases and J lost 7 bases. CDR1 SGHTA and CDR2 FQGNSA come from the germline V gene. The CDR3 extends over 18 amino acids. The sequence was obtained from a human donor in a cohort sampled during active COVID-19. The specimen sequenced was peripheral blood. The chain couples TRBV7-2 to TRBJ2-1, with 9 bases that match TRBD2. The CDR3 DNA sequence: TGTGCCAGCAGCTTGAAGTTATTAGCGGGGGTATACTTTAATGAGCAGTTCTTC. Residues: CASSLKLLAGVYFNEQFF.